Given below is one T cell receptor (beta chain) in context. Antigen unknown. The CDR3 length is 15 residues. Trimming at V came to 1 base and at J to 8 bases, leaving 7 bases not matched to a gene. Germline-derived CDR1 and CDR2 are SGHRS and YFSETQ. Using a J-beta primer mix together with a sample-barcoded 5' primer, a second PCR was run for roughly 6 to 11 cycles. TCRdb redid the calling of the 5' RACE reads with MiXCR, one entry per CDR3 protein. The sample lists more than 500,000 distinct CDR3 sequences, 25% to 35% occurring once. At least 5 micrograms of total RNA were extracted per sample. This specimen comes from a study of blood T cells in healthy people across ages. Points from the study as a whole: PBMCs were not sorted, which prevented a conclusive comparison of naive versus antigen-experienced cells. Significant beta diversity loss was already apparent by age around 36, declining roughly linearly. TCR beta diversity tracked closely with naive T cell percentage.

This sample also appeared in a second study, on T cells of mothers and their children.

The gene calls are TRBV5-1 and TRBJ2-1; 9 bases are a match to TRBD2. Sequenced input: blood. This sequence was found in a boy between 2 and 10 years old in good health. DNA of the CDR3: TGCGCCAGCAGCTTGTTCGTAGCGGGAGAATATGAGCAGTTCTTC. This codes for CASSLFVAGEYEQFF.